These 20 T cell receptor beta chains were sequenced from one sample in a study of blood T cell repertoires in COVID-19. The protocol was immunoSEQ multiplex PCR, while the TCRdb copy is restricted to in-frame clones and leaves out a portion. The sample lists about 200,000 clones, approximately 85% occurring once. The source material was peripheral blood. The receptor set was obtained from a human donor with active or convalescent COVID-19. The donor label of this sample is uncertain.

Relative to its sample, this clone is medium-sized. V gene TRBV7-8 combines with J gene TRBJ2-5; 8 bases match TRBD1. The germline gives CDR1 SGHVS, CDR2 FQNEAQ. The CDR3 has 15 amino acids. The V segment lost 4 bases and the J segment 2 bases; nucleotides outside the gene matches: 6. CDR3 loop: CASSSTWDRQETQYF. CDR3 nucleotides: TGTGCCAGCAGCTCCACCTGGGACAGGCAAGAGACCCAGTACTTC.

The CDR3 DNA reads TGTGCCAGCAGCAGGGACAGGTTAAAAGGCAACACTGAAGCTTTCTTT. This codes for CASSRDRLKGNTEAFF. The V and J genes are TRBV9 and TRBJ1-1; 8 nucleotides agree with TRBD1. Trimming removed 4 bases from V and 2 bases from J; junction bases left unmatched: 10. CDR1 is SGDLS and CDR2 is YYNGEE in the germline V gene. This CDR3 is 16 amino acids long.

This clone is a singleton in its sample. The chain combines TRBV2 with TRBJ2-7, with 15 bases lining up with TRBD2. The germline gives CDR1 SNHLY, CDR2 FYNNEI. The CDR3 length is 18 residues. V lost 7 bases and J lost 0; bases outside the gene matches: 10. Written as DNA, the CDR3 is TGTGCCAGCAAGCAGGCCGGGACTAGCGGGAGGTACTCCTACGAGCAGTACTTC. Its translation: CASKQAGTSGRYSYEQYF.

The gene calls are TRBV5-1 and TRBJ2-5; possibly TRBD1 for D (7 bases). The V and J ends lost 1 base and 5 bases respectively, with 12 bases between them. This CDR3 region has 14 residues. CDR1 is SGHRS, CDR2 YFSETQ, per germline. Here the CDR3 reads CASSLKTGRETQYF. In nucleotides, the CDR3 is TGCGCCAGCAGCTTGAAGACAGGGAGGGAGACCCAGTACTTC.

V usage is TRBV14 and J usage is TRBJ2-5, with D uncertain. The CDR3 loop spans 12 amino acids. Trimming cost V 1 base and J 4 bases, with 4 bases left between them. The V gene's germline CDR1 is SGHDN and CDR2 FVKESK. The CDR3 protein is CASSQVRETQYF. The CDR3 DNA follows: TGTGCCAGCAGCCAAGTCCGAGAGACCCAGTACTTC.

The chain carries TRBV29-1 and TRBJ2-3; 10 nucleotides agree with TRBD1. J gave up 6 bases and V 7 bases, and 13 bases lay outside the gene matches. The CDR3 totals 15 residues. Looked up from germline, CDR1 is SQVTM and CDR2 is ANQGSEA. This chain's CDR3 is CSAPGSRDRGDTQYF. The CDR3, as DNA: TGCAGCGCCCCTGGGTCGCGGGACAGGGGCGATACGCAGTATTTT.

In nucleotides, the CDR3 is TGCAGCGTTGAAAGGGACAGGGGTTACGAGCAGTACTTC. Its protein is CSVERDRGYEQYF. The chain employs TRBV29-1 and TRBJ2-7, with 10 bases matching TRBD1. Germline CDR1 is SQVTM and CDR2 is ANQGSEA. With 2 bases clipped from V and 4 bases from J, the junction kept 2 bases outside the gene matches. The CDR3 spans 13 residues.

V usage is TRBV7-9 and J usage is TRBJ2-3; D is uncertain. The CDR3 covers 11 residues. The V gene's germline CDR1 is SEHNR and CDR2 FQNEAQ (reference sequence). Trimming took off 5 bases at V and 5 bases at J, with 5 bases between the two ends. The CDR3 region is CASSPIDTQYF. DNA for the CDR3: TGTGCCAGCAGCCCCATAGATACGCAGTATTTT.

The chain links TRBV11-2 to TRBJ2-7, with 7 bases lining up with TRBD2. V was clipped by 4 bases and J by 2 bases; unmatched bases: 11. The V gene's germline CDR1 is SGHAT and CDR2 FQNNGV. The CDR3 length is 16 residues. CDR3 sequence reads: CASSSVPRLAPYEQYF. In nucleotides, the CDR3 is TGTGCCAGCAGCTCCGTACCGAGACTAGCTCCCTACGAGCAGTACTTC.

This chain connects TRBV6-2 or TRBV6-3 to TRBJ2-7; no reliable D call. The CDR3 extends over 13 amino acids. The germline V gene encodes CDR1 MNHEY and CDR2 SVGEGT. The V end was cut by 0 bases, the J end by 6 bases, with 9 bases between. The CDR3 is CASSYSRSGEQYF. The DNA of the CDR3 is TGTGCCAGCAGTTACTCCCGGTCCGGCGAGCAGTACTTC.

The chain combines TRBV7-3 with TRBJ2-1; TRBD2 aligns across 8 bases. The V gene's germline CDR1 is SGHTA and CDR2 FQGTGA. The CDR3 runs to 15 residues. The ends lost 4 bases at V and 3 bases at J; junction bases unmatched: 5. The DNA of the CDR3 is TGTGCCAGCAGCTCGGGACTAGGTCTCTACAATGAGCAGTTCTTC. Protein: CASSSGLGLYNEQFF.

As to this clone: The germline gene is not matched at one end of the junction; a read error may be the cause. The CDR3 loop reads CASSLGQFTDTQYF. DNA of the CDR3: TGCGCCAGCAGTTTGGGACAGTTCACAGATACGCAGTATTTT. The rearrangement uses TRBV5-1 and TRBJ2-3, with TRBD1 identical over 7 bases. Germline V gene data show CDR1 as SGHRS and CDR2 as YFSETQ. The CDR3 contains 14 residues.

The chain joins TRBV30 to TRBJ1-2, with 7 bases lining up with TRBD1. This CDR3 has 12 amino acids. V trimming: 2 bases; J trimming: 5 bases; junction bases outside the gene matches: 2. In germline, CDR1 is GTSNPN, CDR2 SVGIG (reference sequence). CDR3 sequence reads: CAWSPGGYGYTF. The CDR3 DNA follows: TGTGCCTGGAGTCCAGGGGGGTATGGCTACACCTTC.

This clone was observed once. This chain uses TRBV29-1 with TRBJ2-7; perhaps TRBD1 as D (6 bases). V was trimmed by 7 bases and J by 1 base, leaving 14 bases between them. The length of the CDR3 is 13 residues. Germline V lookup: CDR1 SQVTM, CDR2 ANQGSEA. CDR3 residues: CSATGQTSYEQYF. The CDR3, as DNA: TGCAGCGCCACCGGACAGACATCCTACGAGCAGTACTTC.

This sequence joins TRBV14 and TRBJ2-7; 10 bases line up with TRBD1. The CDR3 covers 22 residues. From germline, CDR1 is SGHDN and CDR2 FVKESK. V lost 3 bases, J lost 5 bases, and 28 bases stayed unmatched. CDR3 in DNA: TGTGCCAGCAGCCATCTCATTGACCGGGACAGGGGCCTGGGGGGAGCCCTTAACGAGCAGTACTTC. This gives the protein CASSHLIDRDRGLGGALNEQYF.

The chain is built from TRBV29-1 and TRBJ1-2; no firm D call. V was pared by 6 bases and J by 5 bases, with 10 bases between. Germline V gives CDR1 SQVTM, CDR2 ANQGSEA. The CDR3 totals 11 residues. The CDR3 loop is CSVLLLYGYTF. The CDR3 coding sequence is TGCAGCGTACTTTTACTTTATGGCTACACCTTC.

The rearrangement links TRBV4-2 to TRBJ1-5; TRBD1 aligns across 7 bases. The CDR3 runs to 17 residues. V was clipped by 0 bases and J by 7 bases; unmatched bases: 12. Germline-derived CDR1 and CDR2 are LGHNA and YNFKEQ. CDR3 nucleotides: TGTGCCAGCAGCCAAGATGAGAGAGTAGGGGGCTGGCAGCCCCAGCATTTT. Protein product: CASSQDERVGGWQPQHF.

Remarks on this clone: Mismatch with germline at one junction end may stem from a read error. The J gene is TRBJ2-7, the V gene TRBV5-4; 12 nucleotides align to TRBD2. The germline V gene has CDR1 SGHNT and CDR2 YYREEE (reference sequence). The CDR3 contains 15 residues. The chain's CDR3 is CASSGTLGYPTSGSF. In nucleotides, the CDR3 is TGTGCCAGCAGCGGGACCTTAGGCTACCCGACTAGCGGGAGCTTC.

The V gene is TRBV11-2, the J gene TRBJ2-5; tentatively, D is TRBD2 (7 bases). Germline CDR1 reads SGHAT; CDR2 reads FQNNGV. The length of the CDR3 is 16 residues. Trimming stripped 3 bases from V and 6 bases from J, with 20 bases between. The CDR3 loop reads CASSLTSGTSGKTQYF. CDR3 DNA sequence: TGTGCCAGCAGCTTGACATCCGGGACAAGCGGGAAGACCCAGTACTTC.

The V gene is TRBV15, the J gene TRBJ2-3, with 9 bases identical to TRBD2. V trimming: 1 base; J trimming: 11 bases; junction bases outside the gene matches: 7. Germline CDR1 LNHNV, CDR2 YYDKDF (reference sequence). This CDR3 region has 14 residues. The CDR3 region is CATSRAIQRGVQYF. CDR3 in DNA: TGTGCCACCAGCAGAGCTATACAGCGGGGGGTGCAGTATTTT.